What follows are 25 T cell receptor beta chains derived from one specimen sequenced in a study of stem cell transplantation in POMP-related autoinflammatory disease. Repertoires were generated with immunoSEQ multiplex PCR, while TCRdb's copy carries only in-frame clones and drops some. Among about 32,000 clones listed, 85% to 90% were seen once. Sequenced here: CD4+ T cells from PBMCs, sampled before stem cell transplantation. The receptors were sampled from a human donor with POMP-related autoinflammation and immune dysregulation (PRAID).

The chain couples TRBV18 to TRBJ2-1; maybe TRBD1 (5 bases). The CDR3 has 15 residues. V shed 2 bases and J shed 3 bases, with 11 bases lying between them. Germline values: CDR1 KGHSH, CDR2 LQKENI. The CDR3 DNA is TGTGCCAGCTCACCAGCCTTGACAGTCTACAATGAGCAGTTCTTC. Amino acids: CASSPALTVYNEQFF.

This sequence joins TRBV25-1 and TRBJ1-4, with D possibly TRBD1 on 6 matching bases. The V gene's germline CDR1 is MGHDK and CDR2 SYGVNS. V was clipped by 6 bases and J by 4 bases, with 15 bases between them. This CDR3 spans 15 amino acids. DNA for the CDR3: TGTGCCAGCAGCCCCCCGGGGGGCGGTAATGAAAAACTGTTTTTT. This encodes CASSPPGGGNEKLFF.

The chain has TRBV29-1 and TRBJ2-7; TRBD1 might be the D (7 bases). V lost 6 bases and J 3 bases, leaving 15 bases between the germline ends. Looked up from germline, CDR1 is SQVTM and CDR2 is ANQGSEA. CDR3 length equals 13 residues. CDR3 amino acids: CSVTGTAGYEQYF. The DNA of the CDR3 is TGCAGCGTCACCGGGACAGCGGGCTACGAGCAGTACTTC.

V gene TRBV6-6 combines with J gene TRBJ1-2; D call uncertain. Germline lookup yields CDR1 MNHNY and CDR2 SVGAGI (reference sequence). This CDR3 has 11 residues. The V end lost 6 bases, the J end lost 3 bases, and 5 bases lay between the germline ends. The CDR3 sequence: CASSPHYGYTF. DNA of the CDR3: TGTGCCAGCAGCCCTCACTATGGCTACACCTTC.

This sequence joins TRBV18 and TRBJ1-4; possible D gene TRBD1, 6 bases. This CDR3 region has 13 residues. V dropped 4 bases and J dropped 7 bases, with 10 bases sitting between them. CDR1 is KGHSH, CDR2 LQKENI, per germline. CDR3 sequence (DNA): TGTGCCAGCTCACTTACAGGGTCTGAAAAACTGTTTTTT. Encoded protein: CASSLTGSEKLFF.

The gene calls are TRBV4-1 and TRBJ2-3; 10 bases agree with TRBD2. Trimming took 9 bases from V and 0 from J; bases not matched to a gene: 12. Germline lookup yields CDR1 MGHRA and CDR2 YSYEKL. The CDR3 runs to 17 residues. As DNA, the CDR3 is TGCGCCAGTCAAACCCGACTAGCGGGTACTAGCACAGATACGCAGTATTTT. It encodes CASQTRLAGTSTDTQYF.

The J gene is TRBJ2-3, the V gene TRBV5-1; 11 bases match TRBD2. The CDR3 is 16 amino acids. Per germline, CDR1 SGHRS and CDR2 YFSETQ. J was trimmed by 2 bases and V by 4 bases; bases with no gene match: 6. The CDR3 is CASSAATSGVTDTQYF. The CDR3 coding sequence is TGCGCCAGCAGCGCGGCGACTAGCGGGGTCACAGATACGCAGTATTTT.

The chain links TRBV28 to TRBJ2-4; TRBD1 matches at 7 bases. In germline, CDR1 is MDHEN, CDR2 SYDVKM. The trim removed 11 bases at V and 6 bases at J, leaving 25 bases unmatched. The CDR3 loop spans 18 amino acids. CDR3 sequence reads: CAGDPRGRTGGVGNIQYF. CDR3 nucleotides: TGTGCCGGCGATCCCCGGGGACGGACAGGCGGTGTCGGAAACATTCAGTACTTC.

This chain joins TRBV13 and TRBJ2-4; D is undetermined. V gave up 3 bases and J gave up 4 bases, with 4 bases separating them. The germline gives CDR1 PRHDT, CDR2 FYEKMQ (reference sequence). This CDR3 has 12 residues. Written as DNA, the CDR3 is TGTGCCAGCAGCTTTAGGAAAAACATTCAGTACTTC. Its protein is CASSFRKNIQYF.

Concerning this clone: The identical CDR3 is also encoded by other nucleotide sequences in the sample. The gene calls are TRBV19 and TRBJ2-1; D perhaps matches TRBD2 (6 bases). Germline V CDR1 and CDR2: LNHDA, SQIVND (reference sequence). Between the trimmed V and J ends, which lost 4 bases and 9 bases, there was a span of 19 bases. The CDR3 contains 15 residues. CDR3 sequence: CASSTPSTSFSEQFF. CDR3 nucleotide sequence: TGTGCCAGTAGTACCCCTTCGACTAGTTTCAGTGAGCAGTTCTTC.

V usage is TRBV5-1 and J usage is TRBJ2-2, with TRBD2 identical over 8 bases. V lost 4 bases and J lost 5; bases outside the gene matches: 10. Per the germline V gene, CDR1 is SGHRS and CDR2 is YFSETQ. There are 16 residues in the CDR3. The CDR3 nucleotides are TGCGCCAGCAGCATGATTAGCGGGGAAGGGACCGGGGAGCTGTTTTTT. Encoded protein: CASSMISGEGTGELFF.

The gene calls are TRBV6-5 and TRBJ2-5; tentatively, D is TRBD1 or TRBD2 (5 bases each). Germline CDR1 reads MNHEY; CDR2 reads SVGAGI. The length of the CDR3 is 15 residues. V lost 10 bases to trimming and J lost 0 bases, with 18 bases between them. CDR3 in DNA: TGTGCCACCCAATCGGGACGGTACAACCAAGAGACCCAGTACTTC. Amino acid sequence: CATQSGRYNQETQYF.

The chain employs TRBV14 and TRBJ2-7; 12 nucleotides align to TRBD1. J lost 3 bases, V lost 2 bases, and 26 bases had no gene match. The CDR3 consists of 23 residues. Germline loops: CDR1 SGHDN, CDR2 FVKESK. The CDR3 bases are TGTGCCAGCAGCCAACCCTACGGGACAGGGGGCGTTTGGCGGGAGGATGAGGTCTACGAGCAGTACTTC. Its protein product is CASSQPYGTGGVWREDEVYEQYF.

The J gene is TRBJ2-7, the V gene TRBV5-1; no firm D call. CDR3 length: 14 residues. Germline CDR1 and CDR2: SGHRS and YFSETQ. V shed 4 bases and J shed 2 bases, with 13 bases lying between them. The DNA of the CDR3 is TGCGCCAGCAGCCCCGTTGGCAGAACCTACGAGCAGTACTTC. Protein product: CASSPVGRTYEQYF.

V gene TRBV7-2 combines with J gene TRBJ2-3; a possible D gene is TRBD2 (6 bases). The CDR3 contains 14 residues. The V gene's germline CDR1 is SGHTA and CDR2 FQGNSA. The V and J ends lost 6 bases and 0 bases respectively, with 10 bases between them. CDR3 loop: CASRKGLSTDTQYF. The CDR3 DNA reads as TGTGCCAGCAGGAAGGGACTTAGCACAGATACGCAGTATTTT. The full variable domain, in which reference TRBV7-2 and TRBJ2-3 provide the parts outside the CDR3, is GAGVSQSPSNKVTEKGKDVELRCDPISGHTALYWYRQSLGQGLEFLIYFQGNSAPDKSGLPSDRFSAERTGGSVSTLTIQRTQQEDSAVYLCASRKGLSTDTQYFGPGTRLTVL.

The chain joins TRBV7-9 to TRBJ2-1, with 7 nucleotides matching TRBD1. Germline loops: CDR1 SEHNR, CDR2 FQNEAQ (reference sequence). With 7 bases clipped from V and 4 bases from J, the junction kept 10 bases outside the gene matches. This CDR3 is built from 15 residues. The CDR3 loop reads CASKPTGTVYNEQFF. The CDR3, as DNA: TGTGCCAGCAAACCTACCGGGACAGTATACAATGAGCAGTTCTTC.

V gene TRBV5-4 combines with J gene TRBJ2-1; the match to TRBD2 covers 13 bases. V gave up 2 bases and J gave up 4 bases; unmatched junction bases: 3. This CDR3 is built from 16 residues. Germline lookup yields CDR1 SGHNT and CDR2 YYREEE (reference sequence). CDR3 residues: CASSLGLAGAYNEQFF. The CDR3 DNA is TGTGCCAGCAGCTTAGGACTAGCGGGAGCATACAATGAGCAGTTCTTC.

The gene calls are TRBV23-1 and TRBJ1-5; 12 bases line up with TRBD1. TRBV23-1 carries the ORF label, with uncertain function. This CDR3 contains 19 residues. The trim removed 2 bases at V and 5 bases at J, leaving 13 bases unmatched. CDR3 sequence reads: CASSQIILRDRGRDQPQHF. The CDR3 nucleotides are TGCGCCAGCAGTCAAATCATATTACGGGACAGGGGGCGAGATCAGCCCCAGCATTTT.

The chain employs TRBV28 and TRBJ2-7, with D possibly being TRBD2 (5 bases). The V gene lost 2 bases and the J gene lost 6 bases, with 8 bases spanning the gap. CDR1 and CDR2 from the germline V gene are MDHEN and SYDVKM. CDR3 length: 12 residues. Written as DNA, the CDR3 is TGTGCCAGCAGTTTAGCAGGAGGCGAGCAGTACTTC. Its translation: CASSLAGGEQYF.

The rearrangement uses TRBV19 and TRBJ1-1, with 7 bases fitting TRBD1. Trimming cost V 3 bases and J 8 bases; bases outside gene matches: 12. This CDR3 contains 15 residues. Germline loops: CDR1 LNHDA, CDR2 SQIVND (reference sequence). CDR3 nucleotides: TGTGCCAGTAGTATGTCCCCCGGGACAGTCCTGGAAGCTTTCTTT. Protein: CASSMSPGTVLEAFF.

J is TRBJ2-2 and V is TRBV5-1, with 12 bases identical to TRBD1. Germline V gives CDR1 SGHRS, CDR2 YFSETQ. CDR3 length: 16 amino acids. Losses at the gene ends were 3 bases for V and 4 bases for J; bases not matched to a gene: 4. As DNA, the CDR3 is TGCGCCAGCAGCTGGGGGGACAGGGGGCCCACCGGGGAGCTGTTTTTT. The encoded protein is CASSWGDRGPTGELFF. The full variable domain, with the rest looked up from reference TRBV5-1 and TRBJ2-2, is KAGVTQTPRYLIKTRGQQVTLSCSPISGHRSVSWYQQTPGQGLQFLFEYFSETQRNKGNFPGRFSGRQFSNSRSEMNVSTLELGDSALYLCASSWGDRGPTGELFFGEGSRLTVL.

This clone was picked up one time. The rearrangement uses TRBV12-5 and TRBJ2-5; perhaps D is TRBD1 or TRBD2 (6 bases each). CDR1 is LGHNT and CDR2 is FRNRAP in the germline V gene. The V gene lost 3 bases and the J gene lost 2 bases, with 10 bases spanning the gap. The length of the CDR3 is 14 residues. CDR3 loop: CASGFRGPQETQYF. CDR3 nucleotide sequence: TGTGCTAGTGGTTTCCGGGGGCCTCAAGAGACCCAGTACTTC.

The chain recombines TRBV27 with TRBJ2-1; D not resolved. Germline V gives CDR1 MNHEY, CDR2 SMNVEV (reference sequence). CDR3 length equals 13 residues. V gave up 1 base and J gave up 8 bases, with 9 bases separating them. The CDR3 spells CASSLYRADEQFF. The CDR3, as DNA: TGTGCCAGCAGTTTATATAGGGCCGATGAGCAGTTCTTC.

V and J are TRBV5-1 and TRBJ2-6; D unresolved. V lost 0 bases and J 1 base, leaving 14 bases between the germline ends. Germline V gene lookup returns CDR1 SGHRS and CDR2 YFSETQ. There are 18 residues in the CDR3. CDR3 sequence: CASSLEASHSSGANVLTF. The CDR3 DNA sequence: TGCGCCAGCAGCTTGGAGGCCAGTCACTCATCTGGGGCCAACGTCCTGACTTTC.

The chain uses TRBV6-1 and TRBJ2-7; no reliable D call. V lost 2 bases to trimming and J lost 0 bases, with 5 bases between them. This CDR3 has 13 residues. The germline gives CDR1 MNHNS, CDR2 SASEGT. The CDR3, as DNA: TGTGCCAGCAGTGAAAGTCCCTCCTACGAGCAGTACTTC. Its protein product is CASSESPSYEQYF.